This T cell receptor (beta chain) was sequenced during a study of shared clonotypes between healthy human individuals. The CDR3 is made up of 14 amino acids. The germline CDR1 and CDR2 sequences are SGHDN and FVKESK. Trimming removed 4 bases at V and 7 bases at J, with 13 bases between. CD45RO-negative, CCR7-selected cells formed the naive CD8 fraction, which excluded terminally differentiated effector memory CD45RA+ cells. The protocol was immunoSEQ multiplex PCR, while the TCRdb copy is restricted to in-frame clones and leaves out a portion. The sample carries about 680,000 clones, roughly nine tenths recorded once.

Material: naive CD8+ T cells sorted from blood. The TCR sequence derives from a man younger than 40 in good health. The chain carries TRBV14 and TRBJ1-4; D gene ambiguous. CDR3 bases: TGTGCCAGCAGCCTCCCTGGGTTCGGTGAAAAACTGTTTTTT. Its translation is CASSLPGFGEKLFF.